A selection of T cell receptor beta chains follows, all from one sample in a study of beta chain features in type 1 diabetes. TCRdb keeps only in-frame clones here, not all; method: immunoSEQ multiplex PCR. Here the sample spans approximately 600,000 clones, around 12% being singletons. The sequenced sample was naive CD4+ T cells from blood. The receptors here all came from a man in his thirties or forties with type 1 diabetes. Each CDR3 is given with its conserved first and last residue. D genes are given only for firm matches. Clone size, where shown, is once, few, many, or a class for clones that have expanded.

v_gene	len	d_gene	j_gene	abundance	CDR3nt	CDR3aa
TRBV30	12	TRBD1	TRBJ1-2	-	TGTGCCTGGAGCATTCAGGGGGATGGCTACACCTTC	CAWSIQGDGYTF
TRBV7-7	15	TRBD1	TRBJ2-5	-	TGTGCTAGCAGTTCCGGGACAGGGGGTCAAGAGACCCAGTACTTC	CASSSGTGGQETQYF
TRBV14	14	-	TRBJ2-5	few	TGTGCCAGCAGCTCACTTCAGGCTAAAGAGACCCAGTACTTC	CASSSLQAKETQYF
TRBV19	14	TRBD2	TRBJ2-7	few	TGTGCCAGTAGTCCCAGCGGGGGGAAGGACGAGCAGTACTTC	CASSPSGGKDEQYF
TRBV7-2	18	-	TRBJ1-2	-	TGTGCCAGCAGCTCAACAAAAAACCCAACAGGCGTAATCTATGGCTACACCTTC	CASSSTKNPTGVIYGYTF
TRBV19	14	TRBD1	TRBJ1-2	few	TGTGCCAGTACTACAGGGACAGCTAACTATGGCTACACCTTC	CASTTGTANYGYTF
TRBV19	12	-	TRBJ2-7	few	TGTGCCAGTAGTATGACTGGCTACGAGCAGTACTTC	CASSMTGYEQYF
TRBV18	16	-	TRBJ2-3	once	TGTGCCAGCTCACCGGATACAGGGACCTCCACAGATACGCAGTATTTT	CASSPDTGTSTDTQYF
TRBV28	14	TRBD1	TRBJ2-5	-	TGTGCCAGCAGTTTGCCGGGACAGGGGGAGACCCAGTACTTC	CASSLPGQGETQYF
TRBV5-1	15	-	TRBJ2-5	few	TGCGCCAGCAGCTCCGGCACGGGGTACCAAGAGACCCAGTACTTC	CASSSGTGYQETQYF
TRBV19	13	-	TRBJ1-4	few	TGTGCCAGTAGACGGGCAACTAATGAAAAACTGTTTTTT	CASRRATNEKLFF
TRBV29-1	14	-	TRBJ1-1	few	TGCAGCGCTCATTCCCCCGGGATGAACACTGAAGCTTTCTTT	CSAHSPGMNTEAFF
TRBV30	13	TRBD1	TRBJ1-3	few	TGTGCCTGGAGGGGGACAGTCAGAAACACCATATATTTT	CAWRGTVRNTIYF
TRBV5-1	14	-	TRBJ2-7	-	TGCGCCAGCAGCTTGTCCCAGCCCTCCTACGAGCAGTACTTC	CASSLSQPSYEQYF
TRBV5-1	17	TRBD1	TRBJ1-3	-	TGCGCCAGCAGCACGTGGACAGGGCCAAACTCTGGAAACACCATATATTTT	CASSTWTGPNSGNTIYF
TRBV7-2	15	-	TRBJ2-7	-	TGTGCCAGCAGCTACCGCCCCGGGACAAACTACGAGCAGTACTTC	CASSYRPGTNYEQYF